The 6 T cell receptor beta chains below come from one sample, sequenced in a study of blood T cells in healthy people across ages. Combining a sample-barcoded 5' primer with a J-beta primer mix, a second PCR ran for roughly 7 to 12 cycles. In TCRdb, the 5' RACE reads were re-called with MiXCR into one record per CDR3 protein. The sample comprises some 790,000 distinct CDR3 sequences, more than 25% of which are singletons, and 15% to 20% rests with the top ten. The sequenced sample was blood. The receptors were sampled from a woman older than 75 in good health.

Remarks on this clonotype: This may arise from a read error, as a much more abundant clone is one base away. This rearrangement joins TRBV7-9 to TRBJ2-3; D remains unclear. The CDR3 loop spans 16 amino acids. Germline CDR1 is SEHNR and CDR2 is FQNEAQ (reference sequence). Between the trimmed V and J ends, which lost 1 base and 2 bases, there was a span of 13 bases. In DNA, the CDR3 is TGTGCCAGCAGCTTAGGCACAGCAATTTCCACAGATACGCAGTATTTT. It is translated as CASSLGTAISTDTQYF.

This clonotype has a handful of counts. The CDR3 sequence: CSARRQAQNTEAFF. The CDR3 DNA sequence: TGCAGTGCTAGACGACAGGCTCAGAACACTGAAGCTTTCTTT. The rearrangement links TRBV20-1 to TRBJ1-1, with D tentatively TRBD1 (6 bases). V was shortened by 2 bases and J by 1 base, with 11 bases between the two germline ends. CDR1 is DFQATT, CDR2 SNEGSKA, per germline (reference sequence). The length of the CDR3 is 14 residues.

Many counts were recorded for this clonotype. This rearrangement joins TRBV12-3 or TRBV12-4 to TRBJ2-4, with D possibly being TRBD2 (5 bases). V lost 8 bases to trimming and J lost 2 bases, with 19 bases between them. The CDR3 is 16 amino acids. The CDR3 reads CASGRTGALTKNIQYF. The CDR3 DNA reads as TGTGCCAGCGGTAGGACTGGCGCTTTAACCAAAAACATTCAGTACTTC.

This clonotype was observed many times. The chain's CDR3 is CSASPTGQGPYEQYF. CDR3 coding DNA: TGCAGTGCTAGCCCTACGGGACAGGGGCCCTACGAGCAGTACTTC. The V call is TRBV20-1, the J call TRBJ2-7; the match to TRBD1 covers 10 bases. CDR3 size: 15 residues. Germline V lookup: CDR1 DFQATT, CDR2 SNEGSKA (reference sequence). The V and J ends lost 3 bases and 2 bases, in that order; junction bases with no gene match: 7.

This clonotype was counted only a few times. V and J are TRBV4-3 and TRBJ1-6; 7 bases agree with TRBD1. The CDR3 contains 16 residues. J lost 10 bases, V lost 0 bases, and 9 bases had no gene match. Germline values: CDR1 LGHNA, CDR2 YSLEER. DNA of the CDR3: TGCGCCAGCAGCCAAGAAGGGGACAGAGTAGGATCACCCCTCCACTTT. This codes for CASSQEGDRVGSPLHF.

This clonotype was detected many times. The rearrangement links TRBV3-1 to TRBJ2-3; D is perhaps TRBD2 (5 bases). CDR3 length: 16 residues. CDR1 and CDR2 (germline): LGHDT, YNNKEL (reference sequence). V was pared by 0 bases and J by 4 bases, with 14 bases between. In DNA, the CDR3 is TGTGCCAGCAGCCAAGAACCCAGCGGTCGGGCAGATACGCAGTATTTT. It specifies CASSQEPSGRADTQYF.